A selection of T cell receptor beta chains follows, all from one sample in a study of blood T cell repertoires in COVID-19. The repertoire was sequenced with immunoSEQ multiplex PCR; TCRdb's copy has only in-frame clones and lacks some. The sample lists about 100,000 clones; just under 85% were seen once. Sequencing was done on a sample of peripheral blood. These TCRs come from a man over 45 with active or convalescent COVID-19. CDR3s include the opening cysteine and the closing phenylalanine or tryptophan. A D gene is named only where the DNA matches it firmly. Clone size appears in some rows only: once, few, many, or a class for an expanded clone.

V gene	clone size	CDR3 length	J gene	D gene	CDR3 protein	CDR3 DNA
TRBV6-5	-	14	TRBJ1-5	TRBD1	CASSPNRGILPQHF	TGTGCCAGCAGCCCAAACAGGGGGATTTTGCCCCAGCATTTT
TRBV19	few	15	TRBJ2-7	TRBD2	CASSIEAGATYEQYF	TGTGCCAGTAGTATAGAGGCGGGAGCTACCTACGAGCAGTACTTC
TRBV14	once	16	TRBJ2-6	-	CASSKRGQGGANVLTF	TGTGCCAGCAGCAAAAGAGGTCAGGGGGGGGCCAACGTCCTGACTTTC
TRBV6-6	-	15	TRBJ1-2	TRBD1	CASSRRQGSDYGYTF	TGTGCCAGCAGCCGCCGACAGGGAAGCGACTATGGCTACACCTTC
TRBV11-3	-	15	TRBJ1-1	TRBD1	CASSGRGQGGTEAFF	TGTGCCAGCAGCGGACGGGGACAGGGGGGGACTGAAGCTTTCTTT
TRBV27	-	13	TRBJ1-2	-	CASSFTGFYGYTF	TGTGCCAGCAGTTTCACAGGATTCTATGGCTACACCTTC
TRBV2	once	15	TRBJ2-2	-	CASKRLATNTGELFF	TGTGCCAGCAAGCGGCTAGCGACGAACACCGGGGAGCTGTTTTTT
TRBV24-1	once	15	TRBJ1-2	TRBD1	CATSDSNRGNYGYTF	TGTGCCACCAGTGATTCTAACAGGGGGAACTATGGCTACACCTTC
TRBV2	-	13	TRBJ1-2	TRBD1	CASSLDRANGYTF	TGTGCCAGCAGCCTGGACAGGGCCAATGGCTACACCTTC
TRBV27	-	15	TRBJ2-3	-	CASSLMLARTDTQYF	TGTGCCAGCAGTTTAATGCTAGCTCGCACAGATACGCAGTATTTT
TRBV9	-	17	TRBJ2-1	TRBD2	CASSSRTSGSSYNEQFF	TGTGCCAGCAGCTCACGGACTAGCGGGAGCTCCTACAATGAGCAGTTCTTC
TRBV10-2	-	15	TRBJ2-5	TRBD2	CASSRTTSGQETQYF	TGCGCCAGCAGCCGAACCACTAGCGGCCAAGAGACCCAGTACTTC
TRBV24-1	-	14	TRBJ2-7	TRBD2	CATSDSSGSYEQYF	TGTGCCACCAGTGATTCTAGCGGGAGTTACGAGCAGTACTTC
TRBV19	-	11	TRBJ2-3	-	CASTRGATQYF	TGTGCCAGTACCAGGGGTGCTACGCAGTATTTT
TRBV28	-	17	TRBJ2-7	-	CASSGTGAYASSYEQYF	TGTGCCAGCAGTGGTACTGGAGCGTACGCGAGCTCCTACGAGCAGTACTTC
TRBV3-1/TRBV3-2	-	14	TRBJ1-1	TRBD1	CASSQAGGNTEAFF	TGTGCCAGCAGCCAGGCAGGGGGAAACACTGAAGCTTTCTTT
TRBV5-1	-	14	TRBJ1-6	TRBD1	CASSLGTGNSPLHF	TGCGCCAGCAGCTTGGGGACAGGGAATTCACCCCTCCACTTT
TRBV5-1	-	15	TRBJ1-6	TRBD1	CASSLEQGVGSPLHF	TGCGCCAGCAGCTTGGAACAGGGGGTCGGATCACCCCTCCACTTT
TRBV5-1	-	15	TRBJ2-1	TRBD2	CASSLVREVNNEQFF	TGCGCCAGCAGCTTGGTGCGGGAGGTCAACAATGAGCAGTTCTTC
TRBV5-6	-	15	TRBJ1-3	-	CASTRVGFSGNTIYF	TGTGCCAGCACGAGGGTCGGGTTCTCTGGAAACACCATATATTTT
TRBV11-2	-	16	TRBJ1-3	-	CASSLVPGLSGNTIYF	TGTGCCAGCAGCTTAGTTCCAGGACTCTCTGGAAACACCATATATTTT
TRBV20-1	-	11	TRBJ2-5	-	CSANSKETQYF	TGCAGTGCTAATTCAAAAGAGACCCAGTACTTC
TRBV28	-	16	TRBJ2-5	TRBD1	CASSSTGTASQETQYF	TGTGCCAGCAGTTCCACCGGGACAGCCAGCCAAGAGACCCAGTACTTC
TRBV4-2	-	15	TRBJ2-7	TRBD2	CASSFRLAGAWEQYF	TGTGCCAGCAGCTTCCGACTAGCGGGAGCTTGGGAGCAGTACTTC
TRBV3-1/TRBV3-2	-	13	TRBJ1-4	-	CASSQDQFEKLFF	TGTGCCAGCAGCCAAGACCAATTTGAAAAACTGTTTTTT
TRBV3-1/TRBV3-2	-	13	TRBJ1-1	TRBD1	CASTRQGVTEAFF	TGTGCCAGCACGCGACAGGGCGTCACTGAAGCTTTCTTT
TRBV15	-	15	TRBJ1-2	TRBD1	CATSSRQGANYGYTF	TGTGCCACCAGCAGTAGACAGGGAGCTAACTATGGCTACACCTTC
TRBV12-3/TRBV12-4	-	13	TRBJ1-1	TRBD1	CASSGQDTRLAFF	TGTGCCAGCAGTGGACAGGACACCCGTCTGGCTTTCTTT
TRBV9	-	19	TRBJ2-5	TRBD2	CASSTHGTSGIGVRETQYF	TGTGCCAGCAGCACCCATGGGACTAGCGGGATCGGCGTAAGGGAGACCCAGTACTTC
TRBV2	once	16	TRBJ1-3	-	CASSEAWRVWGNTIYF	TGTGCCAGCAGTGAAGCGTGGAGGGTATGGGGAAACACCATATATTTT
TRBV27	few	15	TRBJ1-3	-	CASSIDDSSGNTIYF	TGTGCCAGCAGTATAGACGACAGCTCTGGAAACACCATATATTTT
TRBV30	few	12	TRBJ2-7	TRBD1	CAWSPDRLAQYF	TGTGCCTGGAGTCCGGACAGGTTGGCGCAGTACTTC
TRBV2	-	13	TRBJ2-7	TRBD2	CASDLAGVYEQYF	TGTGCCAGCGACTTAGCGGGGGTCTACGAGCAGTACTTC
TRBV5-4	-	13	TRBJ2-7	-	CASSPPRGGEQYF	TGTGCCAGCAGCCCACCCAGGGGTGGGGAGCAGTACTTC
TRBV7-3	-	16	TRBJ2-1	-	CASSLTGAASYNEQFF	TGTGCCAGCAGCTTAACTGGGGCGGCATCCTACAATGAGCAGTTCTTC
TRBV19	-	13	TRBJ1-1	-	CASSTAGVTEAFF	TGTGCCAGTAGTACTGCAGGGGTTACTGAAGCTTTCTTT
TRBV15	few	15	TRBJ1-2	-	CATSRDRGHNYGYTF	TGTGCCACCAGCAGAGACAGGGGCCACAACTATGGCTACACCTTC
TRBV27	few	15	TRBJ2-7	-	CASSPEAEGIYEQYF	TGTGCCAGCAGTCCCGAGGCTGAAGGTATCTACGAGCAGTACTTC
TRBV3-1/TRBV3-2	once	14	TRBJ2-1	-	CASSPLGGGDEQFF	TGTGCCAGCAGTCCACTCGGAGGCGGCGATGAGCAGTTCTTC
TRBV11-3	-	19	TRBJ2-5	TRBD2	CASSLEWSDGLAVQETQYF	TGTGCCAGCAGCCTAGAGTGGAGTGACGGACTAGCGGTTCAAGAGACCCAGTACTTC
TRBV6-1	-	15	TRBJ2-1	-	CASSEDLAADNEQFF	TGTGCCAGCAGTGAAGATTTGGCTGCTGACAATGAGCAGTTCTTC
TRBV28	-	12	TRBJ2-1	-	CASSLSGNEQFF	TGTGCCAGCAGTTTATCGGGCAATGAGCAGTTCTTC
TRBV20-1	once	11	TRBJ2-7	-	CSAILRYEQYF	TGCAGTGCTATCCTCCGCTACGAGCAGTACTTC
TRBV3-1/TRBV3-2	-	16	TRBJ2-3	-	CASSQRTGSQRDTQYF	TGTGCCAGCAGCCAACGCACCGGGTCGCAAAGGGATACGCAGTATTTT
TRBV6-5	once	12	TRBJ1-2	-	CASRTANYGYTF	TGTGCCAGCAGGACTGCTAACTATGGCTACACCTTC
TRBV11-2	-	14	TRBJ1-4	TRBD1	CASSFGQGAEKLFF	TGTGCCAGCAGCTTTGGACAGGGGGCGGAAAAACTGTTTTTT
TRBV24-1	-	17	TRBJ1-3	-	CATSDLPQGDSGNTIYF	TGTGCCACCAGTGATTTGCCCCAAGGGGACTCTGGAAACACCATATATTTT
TRBV6-5	-	15	TRBJ1-1	-	CASSPWTEKNTEAFF	TGTGCCAGCAGTCCGTGGACAGAGAAGAACACTGAAGCTTTCTTT
TRBV2	few	14	TRBJ1-4	TRBD1	CASRVTGQSEKLFF	TGTGCCAGCAGGGTGACAGGGCAAAGTGAAAAACTGTTTTTT
TRBV10-1	-	16	TRBJ2-1	-	CASSQGLGQGGNEQFF	TGCGCCAGCTCCCAGGGACTCGGGCAGGGGGGCAATGAGCAGTTCTTC
TRBV9	-	14	TRBJ2-6	-	CASSVARDFNVLTF	TGTGCCAGCAGCGTAGCCAGGGACTTCAACGTCCTGACTTTC
TRBV10-3	-	16	TRBJ2-1	TRBD2	CAINTAGASSYNEQFF	TGTGCCATCAACACCGCGGGAGCGAGCTCCTACAATGAGCAGTTCTTC
TRBV5-4	-	14	TRBJ1-2	-	CASSLAGVRGGYTF	TGTGCCAGCAGCTTGGCCGGGGTGAGAGGAGGCTACACCTTC
TRBV7-8	few	14	TRBJ2-6	-	CASRSPSGANVLTF	TGTGCCAGCAGAAGCCCCTCTGGGGCCAACGTCCTGACTTTC